The rows below give T cell receptor beta chains drawn from one sample of a study of T cell repertoires in cytomegalovirus infection. Via MiXCR, TCRdb re-called the reads, giving one row per CDR3 protein. The repertoire holds nearly 650,000 distinct CDR3 sequences, approximately 24% seen once, with around 8% in the top ten. The sample was CD8+ T cells from PBMCs. Receptor source: a human donor in good health (CMV status not recorded). Some clones in this sample may be carry-over from other donors' samples. The CDR3 runs from the conserved cysteine through the conserved F or W. D genes are given only for firm matches. Size tells how often a clone was seen (once, few, many) or the class of an expanded clone, and some rows leave it out.

size | J | D | V | CDR3 | DNA
many | TRBJ2-2 | NA | TRBV12-3/TRBV12-4 | CASSLRGSRETGELFF | TGTGCCAGCAGTTTAAGGGGTTCTAGAGAGACCGGGGAGCTGTTTTTT
few | TRBJ1-2 | NA | TRBV14 | CASSQDRFGNYGYTF | TGTGCCAGCAGCCAAGACAGGTTTGGGAACTATGGCTACACCTTC
NA | TRBJ2-7 | TRBD1 | TRBV5-5 | CASSPGTGATYEQYF | TGTGCCAGCAGCCCCGGGACAGGGGCCACCTACGAGCAGTACTTC
NA | TRBJ1-1 | NA | TRBV4-3 | CASSQDPPGENTEAFF | TGCGCCAGCAGCCAAGATCCTCCGGGGGAGAACACTGAAGCTTTCTTT
few | TRBJ2-2 | NA | TRBV7-6 | CASRGIQDRSGELFF | TGTGCCAGCCGGGGGATACAGGATAGGTCCGGGGAGCTGTTTTTT
NA | TRBJ2-3 | NA | TRBV2 | CASRGGWSQYF | TGTGCCAGCAGGGGAGGATGGTCGCAGTATTTT
NA | TRBJ2-2 | TRBD2 | TRBV25-1 | CASSELGSGVPGELFF | TGTGCCAGCAGTGAATTGGGTAGCGGGGTTCCCGGGGAGCTGTTTTTT
few | TRBJ2-7 | NA | TRBV4-2 | CASSQDGSGAIGEQYF | TGTGCCAGCAGCCAAGACGGTTCAGGGGCCATCGGCGAGCAGTACTTC
few | TRBJ1-1 | NA | TRBV29-1 | CSVHVWGGNTEAFF | TGCAGCGTCCACGTGTGGGGAGGGAACACTGAAGCTTTCTTT
many | TRBJ1-1 | NA | TRBV7-6 | CASSFDGGDTEAFF | TGTGCCAGCAGCTTCGACGGTGGGGACACTGAAGCTTTCTTT
few | TRBJ1-5 | NA | TRBV27 | CASSFAGNDQPQHF | TGTGCCAGCAGTTTTGCAGGGAACGATCAGCCCCAGCATTTT
NA | TRBJ2-3 | NA | TRBV12-3/TRBV12-4 | CASSLFESTDTQYF | TGTGCCAGCAGTTTGTTTGAGAGCACAGATACGCAGTATTTT
NA | TRBJ2-7 | NA | TRBV7-4 | CATEAPGSYEQYF | TGTGCCACCGAGGCCCCGGGGTCCTACGAGCAGTACTTC
many | TRBJ2-1 | TRBD1 | TRBV7-6 | CASSLRGRGEQFF | TGTGCCAGCAGCCTCAGGGGGCGGGGTGAGCAGTTCTTC
few | TRBJ1-2 | NA | TRBV12-3/TRBV12-4 | CASDLSAGVGGYTF | TGTGCCAGCGACCTATCTGCGGGAGTGGGGGGCTACACCTTC
NA | TRBJ2-1 | TRBD1 | TRBV10-2 | CASSIQGGPRYGNEQFF | TGCGCCAGCAGTATTCAAGGGGGCCCCAGGTATGGCAATGAGCAGTTCTTC
NA | TRBJ1-1 | TRBD1 | TRBV10-3 | CAIRPQGMNTEAFF | TGTGCCATCAGGCCACAGGGGATGAACACTGAAGCTTTCTTT
few | TRBJ2-7 | NA | TRBV27 | CASSTSTGEVSDEQYF | NA
many | TRBJ2-1 | TRBD1 | TRBV7-6 | CASSRQGAGDEQFF | TGTGCCAGCAGCCGTCAGGGGGCGGGTGATGAGCAGTTCTTC
many | TRBJ2-3 | NA | TRBV7-2 | CASSLVWGARGDTQYF | TGTGCCAGCAGCTTAGTTTGGGGGGCGAGGGGAGATACGCAGTATTTT
NA | TRBJ1-1 | NA | TRBV9 | CASSVGNLRAEAFF | TGTGCCAGCAGCGTAGGAAACCTAAGGGCTGAAGCTTTCTTT
many | TRBJ1-5 | TRBD1 | TRBV6-6 | CASSYTGTGGGQPQHF | TGTGCCAGCAGTTACACCGGGACAGGGGGCGGTCAGCCCCAGCATTTT
NA | TRBJ1-1 | TRBD1 | TRBV7-6 | CASRPDRGTEAFF | TGTGCCAGCAGGCCGGACAGGGGCACTGAAGCTTTCTTT
once | TRBJ1-4 | NA | TRBV29-1 | CSVEVFGTNNEKLFF | TGCAGCGTTGAAGTTTTCGGGACAAACAATGAAAAACTGTTTTTT
NA | TRBJ1-1 | NA | TRBV7-9 | CASSLGTKGWMNTEAFF | TGTGCCAGCAGCTTAGGCACCAAGGGTTGGATGAACACTGAAGCTTTCTTT
few | TRBJ2-1 | NA | TRBV7-9 | CASRDGEHNEQFF | TGTGCCAGCAGAGACGGGGAGCACAATGAGCAGTTCTTC
NA | TRBJ1-2 | NA | TRBV25-1 | CASSDPQEAGGYTF | TGTGCCAGCAGTGACCCCCAAGAGGCGGGTGGCTACACCTTC
few | TRBJ2-1 | NA | TRBV9 | CASSVSGGDEQFF | TGTGCCAGCAGCGTTAGTGGCGGCGATGAGCAGTTCTTC
NA | TRBJ1-5 | NA | TRBV28 | CASSLKGNSNQPQHF | TGTGCCAGCAGTTTGAAGGGCAATAGCAATCAGCCCCAGCATTTT
NA | TRBJ1-5 | NA | TRBV15 | CATNRDLGGNQPQHF | TGTGCCACCAACAGAGATCTGGGAGGGAATCAGCCCCAGCATTTT
NA | TRBJ2-7 | NA | TRBV5-5 | CASSLSVGVNEQYF | TGTGCCAGCAGCTTATCGGTTGGTGTGAACGAGCAGTACTTC
few | TRBJ1-5 | NA | TRBV6-2/TRBV6-3 | CASSFAFWSNQPQHF | TGTGCCAGCAGTTTCGCCTTTTGGAGCAATCAGCCCCAGCATTTT
NA | TRBJ2-5 | TRBD2 | TRBV6-6 | CASNFGAGVETQYF | TGTGCCAGCAACTTTGGAGCGGGGGTAGAGACCCAGTACTTC
few | TRBJ2-5 | NA | TRBV7-2 | CASSPPLNETQYF | TGTGCCAGCAGCCCCCCTCTTAACGAGACCCAGTACTTC
many | TRBJ1-2 | NA | TRBV7-9 | CASSPRGALGREYGYTF | TGTGCCAGCAGTCCCCGTGGGGCCTTAGGCCGAGAGTATGGCTACACCTTC
many | TRBJ1-5 | TRBD1 | TRBV7-2 | CASSLTGAQPQHF | TGTGCCAGCAGCCTGACAGGGGCTCAGCCCCAGCATTTT
many | TRBJ2-2 | NA | TRBV7-6 | CASSLASDTGELFF | TGTGCCAGCAGCTTAGCGTCAGACACCGGGGAGCTGTTTTTT
NA | TRBJ1-5 | NA | TRBV12-3/TRBV12-4 | CASYAGGNQPQHF | TGTGCCAGTTATGCAGGGGGCAATCAGCCCCAGCATTTT
few | TRBJ2-1 | TRBD1 | TRBV6-2/TRBV6-3 | CASTQGENSYNEQFF | TGTGCCAGCACCCAGGGGGAAAACTCCTACAATGAGCAGTTCTTC
NA | TRBJ2-1 | NA | TRBV28 | CASSPPDRVGSDEQFF | TGTGCCAGCAGTCCTCCGGATAGGGTGGGGTCGGATGAGCAGTTCTTC
NA | TRBJ2-2 | NA | TRBV2 | CASMRGGSSGELFF | TGTGCCAGCATGAGGGGGGGTTCCTCCGGGGAGCTGTTTTTT
many | TRBJ1-6 | NA | TRBV7-9 | CASSLTIGGSPLHF | TGTGCCAGCAGCTTGACTATTGGGGGTTCACCCCTCCACTTT
few | TRBJ2-6 | TRBD1 | TRBV10-3 | CAIRGQGGANVLTF | TGTGCCATCAGGGGACAGGGTGGGGCCAACGTCCTGACTTTC
many | TRBJ2-1 | TRBD1 | TRBV7-2 | CASSEDRGINNEQFF | TGTGCCAGCAGCGAGGACAGGGGGATTAACAATGAGCAGTTCTTC
NA | TRBJ2-1 | NA | TRBV12-3/TRBV12-4 | CASIAGSINEQFF | TGTGCCAGCATTGCTGGGTCGATCAATGAGCAGTTCTTC
NA | TRBJ2-5 | TRBD2 | TRBV9 | CASSALGLAVEETQYF | TGTGCCAGCAGCGCTCTGGGACTAGCGGTTGAGGAGACCCAGTACTTC
few | TRBJ2-2 | TRBD2 | TRBV6-2/TRBV6-3 | CASSYWGTSTGELFF | TGTGCCAGCAGTTACTGGGGGACTAGCACCGGGGAGCTGTTTTTT
NA | TRBJ2-7 | NA | TRBV20-1 | CSARGTLSYEQYF | TGCAGTGCTAGGGGGACATTATCCTACGAGCAGTACTTC
NA | TRBJ2-2 | NA | TRBV5-4 | CASSRLGKAGELFF | TGTGCCAGCAGCCGCCTAGGGAAGGCCGGGGAGCTGTTTTTT
NA | TRBJ2-7 | NA | TRBV2 | CASSWPYEQYF | TGTGCCAGCAGTTGGCCCTACGAGCAGTACTTC
many | TRBJ2-3 | TRBD2 | TRBV7-2 | CASSAPAGSTDTQYF | TGTGCCAGCAGCGCCCCAGCGGGGAGTACAGATACGCAGTATTTT
NA | TRBJ2-2 | NA | TRBV10-3 | CAIRVQGTDTGELFF | TGTGCCATCAGGGTACAGGGTACGGACACCGGGGAGCTGTTTTTT
NA | TRBJ1-6 | NA | TRBV20-1 | CSARERGRDLDSPLHF | TGCAGTGCTAGAGAAAGAGGCAGGGATTTAGATTCACCCCTCCACTTT